Below, 14 T cell receptor beta chains from the same sample are listed, as sequenced in a study of T-cell reconstitution after alpha-beta-depleted transplantation in children. Construction of the TCRbeta library involved unique molecular identifiers. TCRdb itself ran the PCR reads through MiXCR, one entry per CDR3 protein. The top ten hold under 30% of the sample, which has fewer than 550,000 distinct CDR3 sequences, 16% seen once. Sequenced material: PBMCs, mostly from graft donor cells, taken 360 days after TCRalphabeta/CD19-depleted stem cell transplant. Every receptor here comes from a boy younger than two who had a stem cell transplant for Wiskott-Aldrich syndrome, so the T cells may come from the graft donor.

This clonotype was found many times. The V call is TRBV12-3 or TRBV12-4, the J call TRBJ2-2, with 12 bases matching TRBD2. The CDR3 totals 20 residues. The J segment lost 0 bases and the V segment lost 3 bases, leaving 11 bases of the junction unmatched. For the CDR3, the DNA is TGTGCCAGCAGTTTTTCCAGAACTAGCGGGGGGACCGCGAACACCGGGGAGCTGTTTTTT. This gives the protein CASSFSRTSGGTANTGELFF.

J is TRBJ2-2 and V is TRBV28, with D tentatively TRBD2 (5 bases). Germline V gene lookup returns CDR1 MDHEN and CDR2 SYDVKM. The CDR3 extends over 12 amino acids. Trimming pared 11 bases from V and 5 bases from J, leaving 12 bases between. CDR3 region: CAVQRDTGELFF. CDR3 sequence (DNA): TGTGCCGTCCAGAGGGATACCGGGGAGCTGTTTTTT. Looking up the rest from reference TRBV28 and TRBJ2-2 gives the full variable domain: DVKVTQSSRYLVKRTGEKVFLECVQDMDHENMFWYRQDPGLGLRLIYFSYDVKMKEKGDIPEGYSVSREKKERFSLILESASTNQTSMYLCAVQRDTGELFFGEGSRLTVL.

The V call is TRBV5-1, the J call TRBJ2-3; a possible D gene is TRBD1 (6 bases). Germline CDR1 is SGHRS and CDR2 is YFSETQ. CDR3 length equals 13 residues. The ends were cut back, 4 bases at V and 9 bases at J, with 15 bases in the middle. This chain's CDR3 is CASSPQGFVTQYF. The DNA of the CDR3 is TGCGCCAGCAGCCCTCAGGGGTTTGTAACGCAGTATTTT.

The genes are TRBV6-5 and TRBJ1-2; 9 bases align to TRBD1. CDR3 size: 18 residues. Trimming cost V 10 bases and J 3 bases; bases outside gene matches: 21. Germline values: CDR1 MNHEY, CDR2 SVGAGI. The CDR3 loop reads CATLAPLGDRAKYYGYTF. The CDR3, as DNA: TGTGCCACCCTCGCCCCGTTGGGGGACAGGGCGAAATACTATGGCTACACCTTC.

This clonotype has more than one count but fewer than ten. This CDR3 is CASYRDPTSSYNEQFF. The CDR3 DNA reads as TGTGCCAGCTACCGGGACCCCACATCCTCCTACAATGAGCAGTTCTTC. The rearrangement links TRBV6-2 or TRBV6-3 to TRBJ2-1; D is tentatively TRBD1 or TRBD2 (5 bases each). The V end lost 8 bases, the J end lost 0 bases, and 17 bases lay between the germline ends. The CDR3 consists of 16 residues. CDR1 MNHEY and CDR2 SVGEGT come from the germline V gene.

The CDR3 DNA reads TGCAGTGCTAGTACGGGGGGGGTATGCGCAGATACGCAGTATTTT. Amino acids: CSASTGGVCADTQYF. This chain joins TRBV20-1 and TRBJ2-3; 8 bases align to TRBD2. The CDR3 has 15 amino acids. Trimming cost V 3 bases and J 4 bases; bases outside gene matches: 9. The germline V gene encodes CDR1 DFQATT and CDR2 SNEGSKA (reference sequence).

The table lists this clonotype with many counts. This chain joins TRBV4-1 and TRBJ2-3; 8 nucleotides line up with TRBD1. The CDR3 consists of 15 residues. V lost 3 bases to trimming and J lost 5 bases; unmatched junction nucleotides: 7. CDR1 is MGHRA, CDR2 YSYEKL, per germline. The CDR3: CASSHPGGKRDTQYF. The CDR3 nucleotides are TGCGCCAGCAGCCATCCAGGGGGCAAGAGAGATACGCAGTATTTT.

This clonotype was seen a handful of times. The V gene is TRBV9, the J gene TRBJ2-7; 9 nucleotides align to TRBD2. Looked up from germline, CDR1 is SGDLS and CDR2 is YYNGEE. The CDR3 is 13 amino acids. Trimming at V came to 2 bases and at J to 4 bases, leaving 1 base not matched to a gene. In DNA, the CDR3 is TGTGCCAGCAGCGTGGGACTAGCTTACGAGCAGTACTTC. Residues: CASSVGLAYEQYF.

This clonotype was counted between two and nine times. The V call is TRBV7-9, the J call TRBJ2-3, with D uncertain. The germline V and J ends were trimmed by 0 bases and 2 bases, with 12 bases remaining between them. CDR3 length equals 16 residues. Looked up from germline, CDR1 is SEHNR and CDR2 is FQNEAQ (reference sequence). CDR3: CASSLAIQLFTDTQYF. The CDR3 coding sequence is TGTGCCAGCAGCTTAGCGATCCAGTTGTTCACAGATACGCAGTATTTT.

The chain employs TRBV29-1 and TRBJ2-3; perhaps TRBD2 as D (6 bases). V was cut by 7 bases and J by 3 bases, with 23 bases left in between. Germline values: CDR1 SQVTM, CDR2 ANQGSEA. The CDR3 loop spans 16 amino acids. The CDR3 DNA follows: TGCAGCGCTCCTGACCCTCTGGGACTCCCTACAGATACGCAGTATTTT. Amino acids: CSAPDPLGLPTDTQYF.

This clonotype was seen a handful of times. V and J are TRBV6-2 or TRBV6-3 and TRBJ2-3; possible D gene TRBD2, 5 bases. The ends were cut back, 7 bases at V and 7 bases at J, with 24 bases in the middle. The length of the CDR3 is 16 residues. Germline V CDR1 and CDR2: MNHEY, SVGEGT. CDR3 coding DNA: TGTGCCAGCAATGGAGTTCATAGAGAGGGCCCTTATACGCAGTATTTT. Translating it yields CASNGVHREGPYTQYF.

V gene TRBV5-1 combines with J gene TRBJ2-6, with 9 bases matching TRBD1. The CDR3 sequence is 19 residues long. Germline lookup yields CDR1 SGHRS and CDR2 YFSETQ. The V gene end was trimmed by 1 base and the J gene end by 0 bases; junction bases not matched to a gene: 8. CDR3 sequence: CASSLIGTGKGSGANVLTF. As DNA, the CDR3 is TGCGCCAGCAGCTTGATCGGGACAGGGAAGGGCTCTGGGGCCAACGTCCTGACTTTC.

A few counts support this clonotype. This chain links TRBV4-3 with TRBJ2-1, with D perhaps TRBD2 (5 bases). Deletions cut 0 bases from V and 4 bases from J, with 25 bases between. Germline assignment: CDR1 LGHNA and CDR2 YSLEER. The CDR3 has 20 amino acids. The CDR3: CASSQDPPGGDPLLYNEQFF. In DNA form, the CDR3 reads TGCGCCAGCAGCCAAGACCCGCCAGGAGGCGACCCTCTACTGTACAATGAGCAGTTCTTC.

This clonotype was counted between two and nine times. This rearrangement joins TRBV15 to TRBJ1-2, with D possibly matching TRBD1 (6 bases). Germline CDR1 reads LNHNV; CDR2 reads YYDKDF (reference sequence). V lost 5 bases and J lost 3, with 16 bases in between. The CDR3 has 15 amino acids. The CDR3 DNA reads TGTGCCACCAGCCATGCCGGGACACCTGACTATGGCTACACCTTC. This encodes CATSHAGTPDYGYTF. Complete variable domain (other parts from reference TRBV15 and TRBJ1-2): DAMVIQNPRYQVTQFGKPVTLSCSQTLNHNVMYWYQQKSSQAPKLLFHYYDKDFNNEADTPDNFQSRRPNTSFCFLDIRSPGLGDTAMYLCATSHAGTPDYGYTFGSGTRLTVV.